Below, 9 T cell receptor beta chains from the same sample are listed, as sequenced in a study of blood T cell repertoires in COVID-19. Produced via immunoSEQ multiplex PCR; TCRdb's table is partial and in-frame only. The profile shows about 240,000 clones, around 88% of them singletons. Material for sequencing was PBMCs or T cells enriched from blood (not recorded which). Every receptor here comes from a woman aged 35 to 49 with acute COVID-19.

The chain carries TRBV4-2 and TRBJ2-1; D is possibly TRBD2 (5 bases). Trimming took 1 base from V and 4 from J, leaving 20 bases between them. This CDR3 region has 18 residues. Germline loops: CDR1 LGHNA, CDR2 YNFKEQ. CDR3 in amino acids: CASSQVSGVTPGYNEQFF. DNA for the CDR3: TGTGCCAGCAGCCAAGTCAGCGGAGTGACTCCAGGTTACAATGAGCAGTTCTTC.

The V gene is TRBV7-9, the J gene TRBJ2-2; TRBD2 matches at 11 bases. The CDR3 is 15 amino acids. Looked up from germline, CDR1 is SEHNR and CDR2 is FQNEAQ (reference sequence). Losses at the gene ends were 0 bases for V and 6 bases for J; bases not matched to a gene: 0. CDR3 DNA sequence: TGTGCCAGCAGCTTAGCGACTAGCGGGGCCGGGGAGCTGTTTTTT. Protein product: CASSLATSGAGELFF.

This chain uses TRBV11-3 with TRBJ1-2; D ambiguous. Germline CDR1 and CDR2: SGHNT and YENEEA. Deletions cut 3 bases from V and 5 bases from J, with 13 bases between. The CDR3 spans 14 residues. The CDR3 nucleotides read TGTGCCAGCAGCTTTGGGCAGCCATCTTATGGCTACACCTTC. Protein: CASSFGQPSYGYTF.

The CDR3 DNA sequence: TGTGCCAGCAGTTTCACAGGGGACGAGACCCAGTACTTC. This translates into CASSFTGDETQYF. The genes are TRBV6-5 and TRBJ2-5; 7 nucleotides line up with TRBD1. Germline assignment: CDR1 MNHEY and CDR2 SVGAGI. Trimming took 4 bases from V and 5 from J; bases not matched to a gene: 4. This CDR3 contains 13 residues.

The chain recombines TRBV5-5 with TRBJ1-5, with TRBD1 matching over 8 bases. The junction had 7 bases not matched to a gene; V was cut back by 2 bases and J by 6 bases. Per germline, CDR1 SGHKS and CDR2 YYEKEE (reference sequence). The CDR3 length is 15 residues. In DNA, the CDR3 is TGTGCCAGCAGCTTCGGCAGGGGGCATAGTCAGCCCCAGCATTTT. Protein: CASSFGRGHSQPQHF.

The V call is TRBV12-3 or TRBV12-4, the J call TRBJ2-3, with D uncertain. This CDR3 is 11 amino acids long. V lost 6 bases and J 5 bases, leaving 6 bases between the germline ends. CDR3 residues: CASSSIDTQYF. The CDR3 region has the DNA TGTGCCAGCAGCTCTATAGATACGCAGTATTTT.

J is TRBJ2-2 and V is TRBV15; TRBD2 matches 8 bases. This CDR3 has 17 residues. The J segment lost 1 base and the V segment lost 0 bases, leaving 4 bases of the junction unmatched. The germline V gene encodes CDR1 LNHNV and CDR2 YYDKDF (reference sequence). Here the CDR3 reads CATSRDLSGRNTGELFF. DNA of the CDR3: TGTGCCACCAGCAGAGATTTGAGCGGGAGGAACACCGGGGAGCTGTTTTTT. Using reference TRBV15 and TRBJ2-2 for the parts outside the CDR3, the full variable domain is DAMVIQNPRYQVTQFGKPVTLSCSQTLNHNVMYWYQQKSSQAPKLLFHYYDKDFNNEADTPDNFQSRRPNTSFCFLDIRSPGLGDTAMYLCATSRDLSGRNTGELFFGEGSRLTVL.

This CDR3 reads CASRGQGVQPQHF. Written as DNA, the CDR3 is TGTGCCAGCAGAGGACAGGGGGTTCAGCCCCAGCATTTT. The rearrangement joins TRBV6-4 to TRBJ1-5; 10 nucleotides match TRBD1. This CDR3 is built from 13 residues. The germline V gene encodes CDR1 MRHNA and CDR2 SNTAGT. J was trimmed by 6 bases and V by 6 bases; bases with no gene match: 2.

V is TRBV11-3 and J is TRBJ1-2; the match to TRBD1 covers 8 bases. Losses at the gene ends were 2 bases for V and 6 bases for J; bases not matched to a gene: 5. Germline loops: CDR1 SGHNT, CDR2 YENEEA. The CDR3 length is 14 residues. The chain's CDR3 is CASSLFSGGHGYTF. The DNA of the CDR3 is TGTGCCAGCAGCTTATTTTCAGGGGGCCATGGCTACACCTTC.